A single sample gave rise to the 25 T cell receptor beta chains below, sequenced in a study of blood T cells in healthy people across ages. Sample-barcoded 5' priming and a J-beta primer mix drove a second PCR of about 6 to 12 cycles. TCRdb itself ran the 5' RACE reads through MiXCR, one entry per CDR3 protein. This sample carries around 580,000 distinct CDR3 sequences, 45% to 55% of them seen once, and the ten largest clones take 20% to 25%. The sample taken for sequencing was blood. These receptors were taken from an elderly man in good health.

With regard to this clonotype: Its ends do not fully match the called genes, so a read error is possible. V and J are TRBV6-5 and TRBJ2-3; 15 bases match TRBD2. Per germline, CDR1 MNHEY and CDR2 SVGAGI. CDR3 length equals 17 residues. Written as DNA, the CDR3 is TGTGCCAGCAGTCACGGACTAGCGGGAGGGCGCACGGATACGCTGTATTTT. Translation gives CASSHGLAGGRTDTLYF.

The J gene is TRBJ1-2, the V gene TRBV29-1; D is perhaps TRBD1 (5 bases). This CDR3 spans 12 amino acids. V was trimmed by 6 bases and J by 2 bases, leaving 10 bases between them. CDR1 is SQVTM and CDR2 is ANQGSEA in the germline V gene. The CDR3 loop reads CSVTGGNYGYTF. CDR3 coding DNA: TGCAGCGTCACGGGGGGAAACTATGGCTACACCTTC.

The rearrangement links TRBV10-3 to TRBJ1-5, with a weak D call TRBD1 (5 bases). The CDR3 has 15 amino acids. Trimming shortened V by 0 bases and J by 4 bases, and 10 bases separated the two germline ends. Germline CDR1 reads ENHRY; CDR2 reads SYGVKD. The CDR3 is CAISESLGGNQPQHF. Here the CDR3 DNA reads TGTGCCATCAGTGAGTCTCTCGGGGGGAATCAGCCCCAGCATTTT.

The chain combines TRBV20-1 with TRBJ2-1; TRBD1 agrees at 12 bases. V shed 3 bases, J shed 4 bases, and the junction held 7 bases outside the gene matches. Germline values: CDR1 DFQATT, CDR2 SNEGSKA (reference sequence). This CDR3 has 16 amino acids. For the CDR3, the DNA is TGCAGTGCTAGGCGACCGGGACAGGGGGCTTACAATGAGCAGTTCTTC. Amino acid sequence: CSARRPGQGAYNEQFF.

This clonotype was picked up many times. The rearrangement links TRBV6-6 to TRBJ2-1, with 12 bases lining up with TRBD2. Per germline, CDR1 MNHNY and CDR2 SVGAGI (reference sequence). The CDR3 is made up of 14 amino acids. The trim removed 5 bases at V and 14 bases at J, leaving 10 bases unmatched. In nucleotides, the CDR3 is TGTGCCAGCAGTAACCCTCTAGCGGGAGGGCCAAAGTTCTTC. Amino acids: CASSNPLAGGPKFF.

This clonotype turned up a few times. The gene calls are TRBV7-2 and TRBJ1-2; 12 nucleotides line up with TRBD1. CDR3 length: 14 residues. J was trimmed by 8 bases and V by 7 bases; bases with no gene match: 8. Germline V CDR1 and CDR2: SGHTA, FQGNSA. This CDR3 reads CASKPGQGAYGYTF. In nucleotides, the CDR3 is TGTGCCAGCAAACCGGGACAGGGGGCGTACGGCTACACCTTC.

This clonotype was seen at least ten times. The V gene is TRBV6-5, the J gene TRBJ1-2, with 11 bases matching TRBD1. Germline V gives CDR1 MNHEY, CDR2 SVGAGI. V lost 3 bases, J lost 4 bases, and 7 bases stayed unmatched. This CDR3 region has 16 residues. DNA of the CDR3: TGTGCCAGCAGTTATCTCCGGACAGGGGGCTCCTATGGCTACACCTTC. Amino acid sequence: CASSYLRTGGSYGYTF.

This clonotype was counted ten times or more. V gene TRBV6-5 combines with J gene TRBJ2-1, with no clear D. Germline CDR1 reads MNHEY; CDR2 reads SVGAGI. Trimming shortened V by 2 bases and J by 4 bases, and 15 bases separated the two germline ends. This CDR3 has 16 residues. Here the CDR3 DNA reads TGTGCCAGCAGTTACGGTGGAGTGGGGTCATACAATGAGCAGTTCTTC. Protein: CASSYGGVGSYNEQFF.

This chain uses TRBV6-5 with TRBJ2-1; tentative D call: TRBD1 (6 bases). The J call is uncertain, as TRBJ2-7 better fits the DNA end. The CDR3 runs to 16 residues. In germline, CDR1 is MNHEY, CDR2 SVGAGI. The CDR3 nucleotides are TGTGCCAGCAGCCGACTGGGGGACACGTCCTACAATGAGCAGTACTTC. It encodes CASSRLGDTSYNEQYF.

The chain joins TRBV7-2 to TRBJ2-5; TRBD1 is a possible D gene (5 bases). V dropped 8 bases and J dropped 2 bases, with 12 bases sitting between them. Germline-derived CDR1 and CDR2 are SGHTA and FQGNSA. The CDR3 is 13 residues long. CDR3 region: CASSWGRQETQYF. The CDR3 bases are TGTGCCAGCTCCTGGGGCAGACAAGAGACCCAGTACTTC.

This chain uses TRBV10-3 with TRBJ2-7; no definite D call. The last part of the DNA fits TRBJ2-5 better; the J call may be wrong. CDR3 length: 11 amino acids. Germline CDR1 and CDR2: ENHRY and SYGVKD. CDR3 amino acids: CAISEGETQYF. The CDR3 bases are TGTGCCATCAGTGAGGGGGAGACCCAGTACTTC.

The chain combines TRBV20-1 with TRBJ2-2, with 11 bases matching TRBD1. V shed 5 bases, J shed 3 bases, and the junction held 8 bases outside the gene matches. This CDR3 has 16 amino acids. Germline values: CDR1 DFQATT, CDR2 SNEGSKA (reference sequence). CDR3 protein: CSAVRTGGADTGELFF. CDR3 sequence (DNA): TGCAGTGCTGTACGGACAGGGGGCGCAGACACCGGGGAGCTGTTTTTT.

This chain links TRBV7-2 with TRBJ2-7; the D is unclear. Trimming removed 1 base from V and 1 base from J, with 8 bases in between. The CDR3 loop spans 14 amino acids. Germline lookup yields CDR1 SGHTA and CDR2 FQGNSA. Written as DNA, the CDR3 is TGTGCCAGCAGCTTAGACATCGAGTCCTACGAGCAGTACTTC. Protein: CASSLDIESYEQYF.

This clonotype was detected a few times. Written as DNA, the CDR3 is TGTGCCAGCAGCAGGGACCTGGGGAGGGAGACCCAGTACTTC. This sequence encodes CASSRDLGRETQYF. This chain connects TRBV6-6 to TRBJ2-5; D perhaps matches TRBD2 (6 bases). The CDR3 is made up of 14 amino acids. Germline CDR1 reads MNHNY; CDR2 reads SVGAGI (reference sequence). V lost 6 bases to trimming and J lost 5 bases, with 16 bases between them.

On this clonotype: This may come from a read error, since a much larger clone is one base off. This CDR3 reads CASSSFRLETAGYNGQFF. CDR3 bases: TGTGCCAGCAGTTCATTTAGACTCGAAACGGCGGGATACAATGGGCAGTTCTTC. The chain combines TRBV6-5 with TRBJ2-1, with a tentative D call TRBD2 (6 bases). Per germline, CDR1 MNHEY and CDR2 SVGAGI. The CDR3 length is 18 residues.

This chain connects TRBV5-1 to TRBJ2-3; TRBD1 aligns across 7 bases. Per germline, CDR1 SGHRS and CDR2 YFSETQ. Trimming at V came to 4 bases and at J to 3 bases, leaving 5 bases not matched to a gene. CDR3 size: 14 residues. CDR3 DNA sequence: TGCGCCAGCAGCCGGGACAGTGGGACAGATACGCAGTATTTT. Translated: CASSRDSGTDTQYF. Variable domain in full (rest from reference TRBV5-1 and TRBJ2-3): KAGVTQTPRYLIKTRGQQVTLSCSPISGHRSVSWYQQTPGQGLQFLFEYFSETQRNKGNFPGRFSGRQFSNSRSEMNVSTLELGDSALYLCASSRDSGTDTQYFGPGTRLTVL.

In its sample, this clonotype is medium-sized. The rearrangement joins TRBV6-5 to TRBJ2-7; 10 positions agree with TRBD2. The junction had 2 bases not matched to a gene; V was cut back by 0 bases and J by 0 bases. Germline V CDR1 and CDR2: MNHEY, SVGAGI. The CDR3 extends over 16 amino acids. The CDR3 loop is CASSYSPSGSSYEQYF. The CDR3 DNA follows: TGTGCCAGCAGTTACTCCCCTAGCGGGAGCTCCTACGAGCAGTACTTC.

This clonotype turned up a few times. The chain combines TRBV4-3 with TRBJ2-7; tentative D call: TRBD1 (5 bases). The CDR3 extends over 18 amino acids. Per germline, CDR1 LGHNA and CDR2 YSLEER. V was cut by 0 bases and J by 4 bases, with 22 bases left in between. The CDR3 protein is CASSQDRTGEGDSYEQYF. CDR3 DNA sequence: TGCGCCAGCAGCCAAGATCGAACCGGAGAAGGGGATTCATACGAGCAGTACTTC.

This clonotype was picked up many times. This chain links TRBV6-6 with TRBJ1-2, with a weak D call TRBD1 (6 bases). The CDR3 consists of 15 residues. CDR1 is MNHNY and CDR2 is SVGAGI in the germline V gene (reference sequence). Between the trimmed V and J ends, which lost 8 bases and 2 bases, there was a span of 18 bases. The CDR3 region has the DNA TGTGCCAGCTCTCTCCGAGAGGGGGTAAACTATGGCTACACCTTC. Translation: CASSLREGVNYGYTF.

This clonotype was seen only a few times. The chain uses TRBV29-1 and TRBJ2-1, with D perhaps given as TRBD1 or TRBD2 (5 bases each). The CDR3 sequence is 13 residues long. The germline gives CDR1 SQVTM, CDR2 ANQGSEA. Trimming stripped 6 bases from V and 5 bases from J, with 14 bases between. Here the CDR3 reads CSVGTHRNNEQFF. In DNA form, the CDR3 reads TGCAGCGTCGGGACCCACCGTAACAATGAGCAGTTCTTC.

This clonotype was recorded once. The J gene is TRBJ1-5, the V gene TRBV7-2; 9 bases are shared with TRBD1. Germline-derived CDR1 and CDR2 are SGHTA and FQGNSA. The CDR3 runs 18 residues. The ends lost 4 bases at V and 0 bases at J; junction bases unmatched: 10. CDR3 sequence (DNA): TGTGCCAGCAGCTCTACAGGGGGCGGAGGTTATAGCAATCAGCCCCAGCATTTT. It codes for CASSSTGGGGYSNQPQHF.

The rearrangement links TRBV6-5 to TRBJ2-1; perhaps D is TRBD1 or TRBD2 (6 bases each). The CDR3 sequence is 17 residues long. Germline CDR1 and CDR2: MNHEY and SVGAGI. V lost 2 bases, J lost 0 bases, and 14 bases lay in between. The CDR3 sequence: CASSYERGAGSYNEQFF. The CDR3 DNA sequence: TGTGCCAGCAGTTACGAGAGGGGGGCTGGCTCCTACAATGAGCAGTTCTTC.

In its sample, this clonotype was seen a few times. The CDR3 protein is CASTIRGADGYTF. The CDR3 DNA reads TGTGCCAGTACTATTCGGGGGGCCGATGGCTACACCTTC. The J gene is TRBJ1-2, the V gene TRBV28, with D maybe TRBD1 (6 bases). CDR1 is MDHEN, CDR2 SYDVKM, per germline. The CDR3 is made up of 13 amino acids. Trimming pared 9 bases from V and 6 bases from J, leaving 17 bases between.

The rearrangement joins TRBV6-5 to TRBJ2-2; D remains unclear. V shed 0 bases and J shed 5 bases, with 13 bases lying between them. Germline assignment: CDR1 MNHEY and CDR2 SVGAGI. The CDR3 length is 16 residues. The CDR3 protein is CASSYSNHPRTGELFF. In nucleotides, the CDR3 is TGTGCCAGCAGTTACTCGAACCATCCGAGGACCGGGGAGCTGTTTTTT.

CDR3 amino acids: CASSPRTANEQFF. DNA of the CDR3: TGTGCCAGCAGCCCCCGGACGGCCAATGAGCAGTTCTTC. The chain is built from TRBV5-5 and TRBJ2-1; D unresolved. This CDR3 spans 13 amino acids. The ends were cut back, 4 bases at V and 6 bases at J, with 11 bases in the middle. Germline lookup yields CDR1 SGHKS and CDR2 YYEKEE (reference sequence). The full variable domain, rest sourced from reference TRBV5-5 and TRBJ2-1, is DAGVTQSPTHLIKTRGQQVTLRCSPISGHKSVSWYQQVLGQGPQFIFQYYEKEERGRGNFPDRFSARQFPNYSSELNVNALLLGDSALYLCASSPRTANEQFFGPGTRLTVL.